This record covers a single TCR beta chain. Compared with germline, one end of the junction differs, possibly owing to a read error. This specimen comes from a study of CD8+CD57+ T cells in acquired aplastic anemia. This CDR3 is built from 14 residues. Germline CDR1 SQVTM, CDR2 ANQGSEA. Genomic DNA was employed as the template in profiling TCR beta VDJ and CDR3. TCRdb fed the reads into MiXCR, producing one record per CDR3 protein. The sample records a few hundred thousand distinct CDR3 sequences, about two thirds being singletons. The rearrangement joins TRBV29-1 to TRBJ2-5; D not certain. The sample consisted of sorted CD4+, CD8+, or CD8+CD57+ T cells (not recorded which) from PBMCs. The sequence was obtained from a human donor in good health, serving as a control. DNA for the CDR3: TGCGGCGTAGGTGGGCAAGCGTACCAAGAGACCCAGTACTTC. It codes for CGVGGQAYQETQYF.